The rows below give T cell receptor beta chains drawn from one sample of a study of T cells in Graves' hyperthyroidism and ophthalmopathy. TCRdb analysed the multiplex PCR reads with MiXCR anew, one entry per CDR3 protein. The sample gives around 300,000 distinct CDR3 sequences, roughly 13% of which show up once; roughly 7.9% is in the top ten. The sequenced sample was blood. These receptors were collected from a middle-aged woman with Graves' hyperthyroidism. CDR3s include the opening cysteine and the closing phenylalanine or tryptophan. The D gene is left open where the match is weak. Only part of the rows carry a size: once, few, many, or a class if the clone is expanded.

clone_size,d_call,v_call,cdr3_length,j_call,cdr3_nt,cdr3_aa
.,TRBD1,TRBV7-9,13,TRBJ1-2,TGTGCCAGCAGCACGGACAGGGGTAGGGGCTACACCTTC,CASSTDRGRGYTF
.,.,TRBV18,13,TRBJ1-2,TGTGCCAGCTCACCAGAAACGGCAGATGGCTACACCTTC,CASSPETADGYTF
many,.,TRBV19,13,TRBJ2-7,TGTGCCAGTACCTCGGGGGCTAGTAACGAGCAGTACTTC,CASTSGASNEQYF
few,TRBD1,TRBV2,13,TRBJ2-7,TGTGCCAGCAGTGGACAGGGAAGTAACGAGCAGTACTTC,CASSGQGSNEQYF
many,.,TRBV3-1,12,TRBJ2-7,TGTGCCAGCAGAGGCGGGTTGTGGGAGCAGTACTTC,CASRGGLWEQYF
many,.,TRBV12-3/TRBV12-4,16,TRBJ2-3,TGTGCCAGCAGTTTAGATAGCGGAAGGGGGACAGATACGCAGTATTTT,CASSLDSGRGTDTQYF
many,.,TRBV2,13,TRBJ2-7,TGTGCCAGCAGTTTCGGCCCGGCCTACGAGCAGTACTTC,CASSFGPAYEQYF
.,.,TRBV10-1,11,TRBJ2-1,TGCACCAGCAGTTTACACGGTGACCAGTTCTTC,CTSSLHGDQFF
.,TRBD2,TRBV13,16,TRBJ2-3,TGTGCCAGCAGTTCCACTAGCGGGAGGGACACAGATACGCAGTATTTT,CASSSTSGRDTDTQYF
many,.,TRBV7-2,14,TRBJ2-1,TGTGCCAGCAGCTTAGCGAGCCTACCCAATGAGCAGTTCTTC,CASSLASLPNEQFF
many,.,TRBV24-1,10,TRBJ1-5,TGTGCCACCCAAGATCAGCCCCAGCATTTT,CATQDQPQHF
many,.,TRBV4-1,18,TRBJ2-5,TGCGCCAGCAGCCAAGCCCCGCTCGGGGCCCCGACGGAAGAGACCCAGTACTTC,CASSQAPLGAPTEETQYF
many,TRBD2,TRBV28,15,TRBJ2-1,TGTGCCAGCAGCGAATCTAGCGGGTCCTACAATGAGCAGTTCTTC,CASSESSGSYNEQFF
many,.,TRBV2,17,TRBJ2-1,TGTGCCGGGGGGGGCTACGCCGCTAGCCCGACTTACAATGAGCAGTTCTTC,CAGGGYAASPTYNEQFF